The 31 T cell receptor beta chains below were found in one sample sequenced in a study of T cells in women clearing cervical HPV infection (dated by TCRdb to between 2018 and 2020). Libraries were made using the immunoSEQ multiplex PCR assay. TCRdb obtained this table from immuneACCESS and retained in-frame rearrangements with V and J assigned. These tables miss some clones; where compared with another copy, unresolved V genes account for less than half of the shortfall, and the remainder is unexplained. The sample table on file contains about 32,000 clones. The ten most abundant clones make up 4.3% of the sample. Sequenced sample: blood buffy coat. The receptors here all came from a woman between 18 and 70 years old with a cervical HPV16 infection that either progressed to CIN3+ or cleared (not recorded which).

Partial CDR3 DNA: TGCAGTGCTAGGTTCAGGGGGACCGGGGAG. The encoded protein is CSARFRGTGE. The whole CDR3 region reads CSARFRGTGELFF. The chain couples TRBV20-1 to TRBJ2-2; 7 nucleotides line up with TRBD1. The CDR3 goes on 3 residues after the read ends, and that part is filled in from the germline J gene. CDR3 size: 13 residues. Germline trimming cut 3 bases from V and 5 bases from J; bases unmatched to any gene: 3. In germline, CDR1 is DFQATT, CDR2 SNEGSKA (reference sequence).

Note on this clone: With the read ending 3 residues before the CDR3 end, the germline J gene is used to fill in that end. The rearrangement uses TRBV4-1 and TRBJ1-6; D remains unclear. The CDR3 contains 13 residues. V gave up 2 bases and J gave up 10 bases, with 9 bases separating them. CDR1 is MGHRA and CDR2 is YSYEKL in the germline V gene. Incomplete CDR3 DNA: TGCGCCAGCAGCCAAAGGGCAGACTCACCC. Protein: CASSQRADSP. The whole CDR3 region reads CASSQRADSPLHF.

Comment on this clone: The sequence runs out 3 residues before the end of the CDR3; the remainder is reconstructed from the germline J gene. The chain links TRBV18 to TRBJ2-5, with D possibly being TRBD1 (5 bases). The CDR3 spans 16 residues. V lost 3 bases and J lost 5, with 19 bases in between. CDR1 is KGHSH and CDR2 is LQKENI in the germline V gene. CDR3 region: CASSPLLLGVKETQYF. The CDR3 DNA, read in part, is TGTGCCAGCTCACCTCTTCTTCTAGGGGTGAAGGAGACC.

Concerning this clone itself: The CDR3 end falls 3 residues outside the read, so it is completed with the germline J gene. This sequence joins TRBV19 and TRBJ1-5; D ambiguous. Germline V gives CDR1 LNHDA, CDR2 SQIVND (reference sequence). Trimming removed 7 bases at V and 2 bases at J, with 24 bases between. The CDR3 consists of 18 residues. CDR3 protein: CASNSAEGLPAGNQPQHF. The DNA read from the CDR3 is TGTGCCAGTAACTCGGCGGAAGGCCTCCCCGCAGGCAATCAGCCC.

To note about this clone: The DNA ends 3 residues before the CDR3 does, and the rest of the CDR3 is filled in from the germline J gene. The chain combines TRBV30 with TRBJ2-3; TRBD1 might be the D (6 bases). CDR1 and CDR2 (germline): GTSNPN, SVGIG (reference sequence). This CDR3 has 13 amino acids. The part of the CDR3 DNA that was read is TGTGCCTGGAGTGTCCTTCCAGGGGAGACG. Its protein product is CAWSVLPGET. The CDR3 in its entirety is CAWSVLPGETQYF.

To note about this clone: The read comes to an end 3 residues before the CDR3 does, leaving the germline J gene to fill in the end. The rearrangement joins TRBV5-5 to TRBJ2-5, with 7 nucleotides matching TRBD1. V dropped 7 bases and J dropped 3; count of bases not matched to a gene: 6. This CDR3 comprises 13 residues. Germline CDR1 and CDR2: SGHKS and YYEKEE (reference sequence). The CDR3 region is CASSPGTEETQYF. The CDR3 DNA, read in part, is TGTGCCAGCTCCCCTGGGACAGAAGAGACC.

The part of the CDR3 DNA that was read is TGCAGTGCTAGAGGAGGACTAGCGGGAGGACAAGAGACC. It yields the protein CSARGGLAGGQET. The entire CDR3 protein is CSARGGLAGGQETQYF. This rearrangement joins TRBV20-1 to TRBJ2-5, with 14 positions matching TRBD2. The read falls 3 residues short of the CDR3 end, and the missing part is taken from the germline J gene. Per germline, CDR1 DFQATT and CDR2 SNEGSKA (reference sequence). J lost 2 bases, V lost 1 base, and 3 bases had no gene match. CDR3 size: 16 residues.

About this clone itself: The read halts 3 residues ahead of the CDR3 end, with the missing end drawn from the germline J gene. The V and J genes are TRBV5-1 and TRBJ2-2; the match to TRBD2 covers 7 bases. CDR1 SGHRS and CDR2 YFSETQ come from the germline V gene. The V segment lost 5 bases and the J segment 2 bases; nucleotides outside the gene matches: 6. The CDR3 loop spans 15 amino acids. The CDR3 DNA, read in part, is TGCGCCAGCAGGTATCGGGGGGACAACACCGGGGAG. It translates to CASRYRGDNTGE. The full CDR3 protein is CASRYRGDNTGELFF.

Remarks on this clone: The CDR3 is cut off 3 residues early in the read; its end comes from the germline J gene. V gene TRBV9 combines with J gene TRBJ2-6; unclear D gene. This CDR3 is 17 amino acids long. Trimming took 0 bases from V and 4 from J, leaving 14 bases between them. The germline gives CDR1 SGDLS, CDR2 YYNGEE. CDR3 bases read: TGTGCCAGCAGCGTAGCTGGGCACCTCCTAGGGGCCAACGTC. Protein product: CASSVAGHLLGANV. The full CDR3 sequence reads CASSVAGHLLGANVLTF. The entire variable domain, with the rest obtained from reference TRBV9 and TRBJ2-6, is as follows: DSGVTQTPKHLITATGQRVTLRCSPRSGDLSVYWYQQSLDQGLQFLIQYYNGEERAKGNILERFSAQQFPDLHSELNLSSLELGDSALYFCASSVAGHLLGANVLTFGAGSRLTVL.

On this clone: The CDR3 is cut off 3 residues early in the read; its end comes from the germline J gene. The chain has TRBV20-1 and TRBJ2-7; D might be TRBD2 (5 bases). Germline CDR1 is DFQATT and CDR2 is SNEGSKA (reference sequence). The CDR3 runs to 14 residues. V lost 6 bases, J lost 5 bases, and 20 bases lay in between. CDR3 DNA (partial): TGCAGTGCCCGCAAGACTCCACTAGACCACGAG. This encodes CSARKTPLDHE. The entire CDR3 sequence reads CSARKTPLDHEQYF.

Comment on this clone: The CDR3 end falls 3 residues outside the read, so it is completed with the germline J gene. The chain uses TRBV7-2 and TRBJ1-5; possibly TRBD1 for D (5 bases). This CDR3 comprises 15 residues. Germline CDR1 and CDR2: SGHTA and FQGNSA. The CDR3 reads CASSFLAGRTDPQHF. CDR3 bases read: TGTGCCAGCAGCTTTCTAGCGGGGCGCACAGATCCC.

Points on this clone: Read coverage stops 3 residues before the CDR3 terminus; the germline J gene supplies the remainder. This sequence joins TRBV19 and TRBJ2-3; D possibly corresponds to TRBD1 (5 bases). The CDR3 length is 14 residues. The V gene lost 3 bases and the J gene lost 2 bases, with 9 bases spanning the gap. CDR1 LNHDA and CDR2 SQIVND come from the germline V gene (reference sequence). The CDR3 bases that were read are TGTGCCAGTAGTATTCAACAGGTCACAGATACG. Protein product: CASSIQQVTDT. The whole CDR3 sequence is CASSIQQVTDTQYF.

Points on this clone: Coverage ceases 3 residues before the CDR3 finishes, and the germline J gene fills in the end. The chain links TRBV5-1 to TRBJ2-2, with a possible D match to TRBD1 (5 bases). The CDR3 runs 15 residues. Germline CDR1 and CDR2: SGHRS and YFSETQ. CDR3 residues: CASSLLGPFDSPLFF. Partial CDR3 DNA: TGCGCCAGCAGCTTGTTGGGGCCTTTTGATTCACCG.

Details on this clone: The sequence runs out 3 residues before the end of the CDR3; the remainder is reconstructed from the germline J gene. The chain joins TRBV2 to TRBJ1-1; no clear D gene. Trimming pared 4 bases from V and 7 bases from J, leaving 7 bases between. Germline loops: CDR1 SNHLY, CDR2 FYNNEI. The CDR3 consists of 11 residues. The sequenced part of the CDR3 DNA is TGTGCCAGCAGTGTGCGCGTTGAA. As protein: CASSVRVE. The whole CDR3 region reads CASSVRVEAFF.

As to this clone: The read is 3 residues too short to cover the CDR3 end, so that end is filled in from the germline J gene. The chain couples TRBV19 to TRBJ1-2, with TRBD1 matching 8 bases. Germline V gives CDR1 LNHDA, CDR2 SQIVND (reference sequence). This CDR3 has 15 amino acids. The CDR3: CASSTLQGGTYDYTF. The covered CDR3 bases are TGTGCCAGTAGTACACTACAGGGGGGGACCTACGAC.

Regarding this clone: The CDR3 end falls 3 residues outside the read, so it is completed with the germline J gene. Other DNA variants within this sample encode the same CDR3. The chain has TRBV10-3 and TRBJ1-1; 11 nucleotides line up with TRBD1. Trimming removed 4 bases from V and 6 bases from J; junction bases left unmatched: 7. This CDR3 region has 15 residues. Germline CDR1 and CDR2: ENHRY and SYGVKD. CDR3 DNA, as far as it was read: TGTGCCATCAGTGGCTGGGACAGGGGGACATCTGAA. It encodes CAISGWDRGTSE. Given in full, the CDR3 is CAISGWDRGTSEAFF.

The CDR3 bases that were read are TGTGCCAGCAGCTTAGGAGGGACAGGGGATGGCGGGGAG. Protein sequence: CASSLGGTGDGGE. In full, the CDR3 reads CASSLGGTGDGGELFF. The rearrangement links TRBV7-3 to TRBJ2-2; the match to TRBD1 covers 10 bases. Read coverage stops 3 residues before the CDR3 terminus; the germline J gene supplies the remainder. The CDR3 runs to 16 residues. V was clipped by 2 bases and J by 7 bases; unmatched bases: 7. The germline gives CDR1 SGHTA, CDR2 FQGTGA.

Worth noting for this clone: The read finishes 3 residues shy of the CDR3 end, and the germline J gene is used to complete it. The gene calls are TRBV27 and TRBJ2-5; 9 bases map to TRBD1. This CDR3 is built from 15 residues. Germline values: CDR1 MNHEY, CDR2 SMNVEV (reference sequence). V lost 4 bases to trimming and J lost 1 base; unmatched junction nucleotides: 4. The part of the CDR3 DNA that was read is TGTGCCAGCAGTTCGACAGGGGGAAGCCAAGAGACC. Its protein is CASSSTGGSQET. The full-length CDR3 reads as CASSSTGGSQETQYF.

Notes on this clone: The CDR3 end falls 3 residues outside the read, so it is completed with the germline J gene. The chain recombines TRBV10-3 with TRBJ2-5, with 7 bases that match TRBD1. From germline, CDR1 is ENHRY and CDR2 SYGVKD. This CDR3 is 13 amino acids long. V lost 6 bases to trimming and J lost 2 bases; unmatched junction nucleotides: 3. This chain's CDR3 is CAIRGTEQETQYF. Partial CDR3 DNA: TGTGCCATCAGGGGGACAGAGCAAGAGACC.

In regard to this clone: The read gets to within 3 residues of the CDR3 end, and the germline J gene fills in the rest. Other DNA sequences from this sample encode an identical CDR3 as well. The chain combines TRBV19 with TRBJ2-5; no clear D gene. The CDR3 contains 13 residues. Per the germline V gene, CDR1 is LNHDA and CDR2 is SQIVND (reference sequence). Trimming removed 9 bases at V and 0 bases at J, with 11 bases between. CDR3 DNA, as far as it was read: TGTGCCAGCAAGAGGCAGAACCAAGAGACC. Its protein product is CASKRQNQET. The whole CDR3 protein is CASKRQNQETQYF.

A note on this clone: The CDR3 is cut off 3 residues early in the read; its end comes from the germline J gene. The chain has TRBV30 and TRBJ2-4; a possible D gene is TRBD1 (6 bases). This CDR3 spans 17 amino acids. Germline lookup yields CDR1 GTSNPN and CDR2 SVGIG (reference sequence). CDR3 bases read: TGTGCCTGGAGGGCCCTTGGACAACAGGGTTCTAACTATGGT. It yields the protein CAWRALGQQGSNYG. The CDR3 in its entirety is CAWRALGQQGSNYGQYF.

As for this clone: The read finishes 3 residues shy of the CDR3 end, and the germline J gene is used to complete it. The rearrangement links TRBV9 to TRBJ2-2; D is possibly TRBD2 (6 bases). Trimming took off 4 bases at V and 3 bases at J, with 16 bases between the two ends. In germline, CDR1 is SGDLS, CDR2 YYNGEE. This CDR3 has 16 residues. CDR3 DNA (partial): TGTGCCAGCAGCCCTACTCTGGGGGGTTACACCGGGGAG. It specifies CASSPTLGGYTGE. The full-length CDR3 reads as CASSPTLGGYTGELFF.

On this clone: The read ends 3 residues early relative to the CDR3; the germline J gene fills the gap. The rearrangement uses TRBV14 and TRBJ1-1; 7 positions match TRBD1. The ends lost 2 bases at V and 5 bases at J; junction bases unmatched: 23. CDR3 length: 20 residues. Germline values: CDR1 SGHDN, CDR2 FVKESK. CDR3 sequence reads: CASSQKTGDVVVSRRTEAFF. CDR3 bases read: TGTGCCAGCAGCCAAAAAACAGGGGATGTGGTGGTGAGCAGGAGGACTGAA.

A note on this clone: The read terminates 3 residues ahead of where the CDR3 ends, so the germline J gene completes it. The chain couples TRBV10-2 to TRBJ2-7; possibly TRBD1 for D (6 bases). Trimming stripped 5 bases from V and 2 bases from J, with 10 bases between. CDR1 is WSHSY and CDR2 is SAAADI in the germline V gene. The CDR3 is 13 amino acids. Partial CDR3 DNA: TGCGCCAGCAGTAGGGACACACCCTACGAG. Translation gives CASSRDTPYE. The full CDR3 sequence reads CASSRDTPYEQYF.

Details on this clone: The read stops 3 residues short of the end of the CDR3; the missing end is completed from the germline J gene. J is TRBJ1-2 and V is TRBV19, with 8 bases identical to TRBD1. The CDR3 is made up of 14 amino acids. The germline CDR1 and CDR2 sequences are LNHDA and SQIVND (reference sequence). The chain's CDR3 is CASTGGQGRGGYTF. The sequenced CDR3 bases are TGTGCCAGCACTGGCGGACAGGGAAGAGGGGGC. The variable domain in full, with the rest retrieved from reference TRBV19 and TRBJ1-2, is DGGITQSPKYLFRKEGQNVTLSCEQNLNHDAMYWYRQDPGQGLRLIYYSQIVNDFQKGDIAEGYSVSREKKESFPLTVTSAQKNPTAFYLCASTGGQGRGGYTFGSGTRLTVV.

CDR3 DNA (partial): TGTGCCAGCAGCTTAAGGGGTGTTGGC. Translated, it gives CASSLRGVG. The full CDR3 is CASSLRGVGYTF. The chain employs TRBV7-2 and TRBJ1-2; D may be TRBD1 (5 bases). The read is 3 residues too short to cover the CDR3 end, so that end is filled in from the germline J gene. CDR1 and CDR2 (germline): SGHTA, FQGNSA. CDR3 length: 12 amino acids. Trimming pared 2 bases from V and 7 bases from J, leaving 8 bases between.

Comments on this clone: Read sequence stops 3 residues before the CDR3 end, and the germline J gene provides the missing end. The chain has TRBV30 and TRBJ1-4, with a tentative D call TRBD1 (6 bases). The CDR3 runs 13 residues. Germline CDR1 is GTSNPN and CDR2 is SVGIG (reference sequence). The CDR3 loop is CAWKGERDSPLFF. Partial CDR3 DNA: TGTGCCTGGAAGGGGGAAAGGGATTCACCA.

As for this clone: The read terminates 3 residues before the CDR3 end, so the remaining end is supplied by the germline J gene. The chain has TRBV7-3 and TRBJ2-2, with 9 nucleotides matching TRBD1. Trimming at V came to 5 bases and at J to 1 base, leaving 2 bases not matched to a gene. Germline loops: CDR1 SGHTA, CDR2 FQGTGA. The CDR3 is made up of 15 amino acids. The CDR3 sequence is CASSQGQGNTGELFF. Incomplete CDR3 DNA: TGTGCCAGCAGCCAGGGACAGGGGAACACCGGGGAG.

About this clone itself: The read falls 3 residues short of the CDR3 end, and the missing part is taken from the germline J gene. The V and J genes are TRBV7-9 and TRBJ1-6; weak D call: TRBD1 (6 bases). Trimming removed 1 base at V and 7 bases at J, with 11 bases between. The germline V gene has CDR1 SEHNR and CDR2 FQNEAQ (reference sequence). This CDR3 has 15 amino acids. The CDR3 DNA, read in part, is TGTGCCAGCAGCTTAGTGCTGGGGGCGAATTCACCC. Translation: CASSLVLGANSP. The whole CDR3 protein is CASSLVLGANSPLHF. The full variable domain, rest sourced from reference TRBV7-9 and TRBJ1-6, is DTGVSQNPRHKITKRGQNVTFRCDPISEHNRLYWYRQTLGQGPEFLTYFQNEAQLEKSRLLSDRFSAERPKGSFSTLEIQRTEQGDSAMYLCASSLVLGANSPLHFGNGTRLTVT.

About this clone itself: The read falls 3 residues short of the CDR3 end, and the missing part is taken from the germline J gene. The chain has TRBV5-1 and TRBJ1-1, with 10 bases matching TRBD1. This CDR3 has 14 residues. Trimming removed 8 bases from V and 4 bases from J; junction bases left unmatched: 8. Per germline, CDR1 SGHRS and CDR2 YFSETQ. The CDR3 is CASSGTGVGTEAFF. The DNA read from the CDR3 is TGCGCCAGTTCCGGGACAGGGGTGGGCACTGAA.

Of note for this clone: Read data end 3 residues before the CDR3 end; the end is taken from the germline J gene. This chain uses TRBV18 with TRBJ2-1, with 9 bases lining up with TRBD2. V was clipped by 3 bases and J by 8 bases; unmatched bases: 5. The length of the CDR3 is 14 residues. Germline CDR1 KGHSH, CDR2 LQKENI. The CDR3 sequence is CASSPRGGKHEQFF. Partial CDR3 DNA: TGTGCCAGCTCACCGCGGGGGGGTAAGCATGAG.